This T cell receptor (beta chain) was retrieved from a study of control samples from healthy donors and cancer patients. Here immunoSEQ multiplex PCR was the method, and the copy in TCRdb shows in-frame clones only, minus some. The table includes around 100,000 clones, roughly 90% detected once. Germline CDR1 reads MGHRA; CDR2 reads YSYEKL. CDR3 length: 15 amino acids. The junction had 2 bases not matched to a gene; V was cut back by 1 base and J by 2 bases. This receptor was obtained from a woman between 50 and 59 years old in good health. Material for sequencing was blood. The chain links TRBV4-1 to TRBJ2-3; 8 nucleotides match TRBD2. The CDR3 region is CASSQAREDTDTQYF. DNA for the CDR3: TGCGCCAGCAGCCAAGCGCGGGAGGACACAGATACGCAGTATTTT.